Following are 8 T cell receptor beta chains from one sample sequenced in a study of cytomegalovirus exposure and HLA in healthy donors. TCRdb's copy holds only in-frame clones and misses some; the assay was immunoSEQ multiplex PCR. The table shows roughly 60,000 clones, with roughly nine tenths occurring only once. Sequencing was performed on PBMCs. These receptors originate from a woman aged 30 to 39 in good health and CMV-seronegative.

This sequence joins TRBV5-1 and TRBJ1-1; 9 bases agree with TRBD1. Per germline, CDR1 SGHRS and CDR2 YFSETQ. V shed 2 bases, J shed 0 bases, and the junction held 5 bases outside the gene matches. The CDR3 runs to 16 residues. This chain's CDR3 is CASSLTGGLLNTEAFF. CDR3 DNA sequence: TGCGCCAGCAGCTTAACAGGGGGCCTCCTGAACACTGAAGCTTTCTTT. Full variable domain (remainder filled in from reference TRBV5-1 and TRBJ1-1): KAGVTQTPRYLIKTRGQQVTLSCSPISGHRSVSWYQQTPGQGLQFLFEYFSETQRNKGNFPGRFSGRQFSNSRSEMNVSTLELGDSALYLCASSLTGGLLNTEAFFGQGTRLTVV.

This clone occurred once. The junction and the germline gene differ at one end; a read error may be behind it. V gene TRBV7-7 combines with J gene TRBJ2-7; 14 bases line up with TRBD2. The CDR3 totals 15 residues. Germline loops: CDR1 SSHAT, CDR2 FNYEAQ (reference sequence). The chain's CDR3 is CASSRGLAGESEQYF. The CDR3 DNA reads as TGTGCTAGCAGCCGGGGACTAGCGGGAGAGAGCGAGCAGTACTTC.

This sequence joins TRBV2 and TRBJ1-1; the match to TRBD1 covers 9 bases. The CDR3 length is 15 residues. Per germline, CDR1 SNHLY and CDR2 FYNNEI. Trimming cost V 4 bases and J 5 bases; bases outside gene matches: 8. For the CDR3, the DNA is TGTGCCAGCAGTGGAACAGGGGGCGCTGGGACTGAAGCTTTCTTT. This codes for CASSGTGGAGTEAFF.

This sequence joins TRBV7-2 and TRBJ2-5; 7 bases map to TRBD1. Looked up from germline, CDR1 is SGHTA and CDR2 is FQGNSA. The CDR3 runs to 14 residues. The trim removed 5 bases at V and 2 bases at J, leaving 5 bases unmatched. In DNA, the CDR3 is TGTGCCAGCAGCCTAGGACAGGCACAAGAGACCCAGTACTTC. Translated: CASSLGQAQETQYF.

The rearrangement joins TRBV4-2 to TRBJ2-7, with TRBD1 matching 10 bases. CDR1 is LGHNA and CDR2 is YNFKEQ in the germline V gene. Trimming removed 0 bases from V and 2 bases from J; junction bases left unmatched: 1. The length of the CDR3 is 15 residues. CDR3 sequence reads: CASSQEGQGPYEQYF. The CDR3 nucleotides are TGTGCCAGCAGCCAAGAGGGACAGGGGCCCTACGAGCAGTACTTC.

This chain links TRBV9 with TRBJ1-5; the D gene is possibly TRBD1 (5 bases). CDR1 and CDR2 (germline): SGDLS, YYNGEE. V was trimmed by 2 bases and J by 5 bases, leaving 8 bases between them. The length of the CDR3 is 13 residues. The CDR3 bases are TGTGCCAGCAGCGTTCAAGGGGATCAGCCCCAGCATTTT. It is translated as CASSVQGDQPQHF.

The genes are TRBV6-4 and TRBJ2-1, with TRBD2 matching 8 bases. Germline V gene sequence: CDR1 MRHNA, CDR2 SNTAGT. This CDR3 is 16 amino acids long. V trimming: 5 bases; J trimming: 5 bases; junction bases outside the gene matches: 11. The CDR3 coding sequence is TGTGCCAGCAGTCGTCTAGCGGGCGGAGATAACAATGAGCAGTTCTTC. This sequence encodes CASSRLAGGDNNEQFF.

The V call is TRBV10-3, the J call TRBJ2-5, with unresolved D. Looked up from germline, CDR1 is ENHRY and CDR2 is SYGVKD. The CDR3 spans 14 residues. The V and J ends lost 0 bases and 3 bases respectively, with 8 bases between them. Written as DNA, the CDR3 is TGTGCCATCAGTGAGTCGAGCCGTAAAGAGACCCAGTACTTC. Protein: CAISESSRKETQYF.